The rows below give T cell receptor beta chains drawn from one sample of a study of shared clonotypes between healthy human individuals. Clones were sequenced by immunoSEQ multiplex PCR, and TCRdb holds only the in-frame ones, with some missing. The repertoire holds over a million clones, roughly 95% seen once, with over 1% in the top ten. Sequencing used naive CD4+ T cells sorted from blood. These receptors were obtained from a man aged 30 to 45 in good health. Both conserved end residues are part of each CDR3. D genes are given only for firm matches. Where a row states a size, it is once, few, many or the class of an expanded clone; other rows omit it.

d_call	v_call	cdr3_length	clone_size	j_call	cdr3_aa	cdr3_nt
TRBD2	TRBV19	14	NA	TRBJ2-1	CASNLRGLADEQFF	TGTGCCAGTAACTTAAGGGGACTAGCAGATGAGCAGTTCTTC
NA	TRBV11-3	16	NA	TRBJ2-3	CASSSLIAALLDTQYF	TGTGCCAGCAGCTCTCTCATAGCGGCCTTGTTAGATACGCAGTATTTT
NA	TRBV6-4	14	NA	TRBJ2-2	CASSALLLTGELFF	TGTGCCAGCAGTGCTCTCCTCCTCACCGGGGAGCTGTTTTTT
TRBD1	TRBV5-1	19	once	TRBJ2-1	CASSLTSGTGRISYNEQFF	TGCGCCAGCAGCTTAACTTCCGGGACAGGCCGGATTTCCTACAATGAGCAGTTCTTC
NA	TRBV7-6	17	NA	TRBJ2-3	CASSLAPPSAAADTQYF	TGTGCCAGCAGCTTAGCCCCCCCTAGCGCCGCCGCAGATACGCAGTATTTT
TRBD2	TRBV18	14	NA	TRBJ2-1	CASSPRPGGGEQFF	TGTGCCAGCTCACCACGTCCGGGAGGTGGTGAGCAGTTCTTC
TRBD1	TRBV28	16	NA	TRBJ1-2	CASSSSGTGLRTGYTF	TGTGCCAGCAGTTCCTCCGGGACAGGGTTGCGAACCGGCTACACCTTC
TRBD2	TRBV28	15	NA	TRBJ2-1	CASSATGTSSNEQFF	TGTGCCAGCAGTGCCACCGGGACTAGCTCGAATGAGCAGTTCTTC
NA	TRBV5-4	14	NA	TRBJ1-1	CASSAPGRNTEAFF	TGTGCCAGCAGCGCACCGGGAAGGAACACTGAAGCTTTCTTT
NA	TRBV5-1	15	NA	TRBJ2-7	CASSSNPYYSYEQYF	TGCGCCAGCAGCTCGAACCCTTACTACTCCTACGAGCAGTACTTC
NA	TRBV11-3	12	NA	TRBJ2-1	CASSLGPVEQFF	TGTGCCAGCAGCTTAGGACCAGTTGAGCAGTTCTTC
TRBD1	TRBV6-6	13	NA	TRBJ1-2	CASSQTGDYGYTF	TGTGCCAGCAGTCAGACAGGGGACTATGGCTACACCTTC
NA	TRBV14	14	NA	TRBJ2-1	CASSSRTAYNEQFF	TGTGCCAGCAGCTCAAGGACAGCCTACAATGAGCAGTTCTTC
NA	TRBV28	15	NA	TRBJ2-5	CASSLPPAGGETQYF	TGTGCCAGCAGTTTACCCCCCGCCGGGGGAGAGACCCAGTACTTC
NA	TRBV9	16	NA	TRBJ1-2	CASSVFSLGNNYGYTF	TGTGCCAGCAGCGTATTCAGCCTCGGTAATAACTATGGCTACACCTTC
NA	TRBV7-2	14	NA	TRBJ1-2	CASSLETAGYGYTF	TGTGCCAGCAGCTTAGAGACGGCAGGCTATGGCTACACCTTC
TRBD1	TRBV7-3	14	NA	TRBJ2-3	CASSGPNRGRTQYF	TGTGCCAGCAGCGGCCCAAACAGGGGGCGTACGCAGTATTTT
NA	TRBV28	12	NA	TRBJ2-7	CASSPGPNEQYF	TGTGCCAGCAGCCCAGGCCCGAACGAGCAGTACTTC
NA	TRBV7-2	14	NA	TRBJ2-7	CASSFLDGFLRLYF	TGTGCCAGCAGCTTTCTAGACGGATTTCTACGGCTGTACTTC
NA	TRBV5-4	13	NA	TRBJ2-7	CASTWDGTYEQYF	TGTGCCAGCACCTGGGACGGAACCTACGAGCAGTACTTC
TRBD2	TRBV5-4	16	NA	TRBJ2-3	CASSSRTSGATDTQYF	TGTGCCAGCAGCTCCAGGACTAGCGGGGCCACAGATACGCAGTATTTT
TRBD2	TRBV19	17	NA	TRBJ2-7	CASSIDSGTSSSYEQYF	TGTGCCAGTAGTATAGATTCAGGGACTAGCAGTTCCTACGAGCAGTACTTC
TRBD2	TRBV11-3	16	NA	TRBJ2-1	CASSSPGTSSYNEQFF	TGTGCCAGCAGCTCTCCCGGGACTAGCTCTTACAATGAGCAGTTCTTC
TRBD2	TRBV30	13	once	TRBJ2-1	CAWNPVGGPKQFF	TGCGCCTGGAACCCAGTGGGAGGGCCGAAGCAGTTCTTC
NA	TRBV21-1	19	once	TRBJ2-3	CAGREAPGLAGACTDTQYF	TGTGCCGGTAGAGAAGCCCCGGGACTAGCGGGAGCCTGCACAGATACGCAGTATTTT
NA	TRBV30	14	NA	TRBJ1-3	CAWSVGTPGNTIYF	TGTGCCTGGAGTGTGGGCACGCCTGGAAACACCATATATTTT
NA	TRBV19	13	NA	TRBJ1-5	CASKSGGLVPQHF	TGTGCCAGTAAGTCCGGGGGCCTCGTGCCCCAGCATTTT
NA	TRBV7-8	13	NA	TRBJ2-7	CASSPGTPYEQYF	TGTGCCAGCAGCCCGGGGACTCCCTACGAGCAGTACTTC
TRBD2	TRBV7-9	13	NA	TRBJ2-5	CATREANQETQYF	TGTGCCACCCGGGAGGCTAACCAAGAGACCCAGTACTTC
NA	TRBV5-6	13	NA	TRBJ1-1	CASSLERYSEAFF	TGTGCCAGCAGCTTGGAAAGGTATTCTGAAGCTTTCTTT
NA	TRBV29-1	11	NA	TRBJ2-1	CSVVKVSEQFF	TGCAGCGTTGTGAAGGTCTCTGAGCAGTTCTTC
NA	TRBV7-9	16	NA	TRBJ2-2	CASRITPFANTGELFF	TGTGCCAGCCGAATTACGCCGTTCGCGAACACCGGGGAGCTGTTTTTT
TRBD2	TRBV5-1	15	NA	TRBJ2-1	CASTGTSGIYNEQFF	TGCGCCAGCACCGGGACTAGCGGGATTTACAATGAGCAGTTCTTC
NA	TRBV5-1	15	once	TRBJ2-1	CASSLVAGNVDEQFF	TGCGCCAGCAGCTTGGTGGCAGGGAACGTCGATGAGCAGTTCTTC
TRBD2	TRBV6-1	20	NA	TRBJ2-7	CASSEGDRSTSGRWPYEQYF	TGTGCCAGCAGTGAAGGAGACAGGTCGACTAGCGGGAGGTGGCCCTACGAGCAGTACTTC
NA	TRBV4-3	14	once	TRBJ2-3	CASSQDGVMDTQYF	TGCGCCAGCAGCCAGGATGGAGTCATGGATACGCAGTATTTT
NA	TRBV7-2	17	NA	TRBJ2-7	CASSHLRGSRPSYEQYF	TGTGCCAGCAGCCACTTACGGGGAAGTAGGCCCTCCTACGAGCAGTACTTC
NA	TRBV2	17	NA	TRBJ2-4	CASSEAMGVLAKNIQYF	TGTGCCAGCAGTGAAGCGATGGGCGTCCTAGCCAAAAACATTCAGTACTTC
TRBD2	TRBV19	16	NA	TRBJ2-3	CASRTRLAGPTDTQYF	TGTGCCAGTAGAACCAGACTAGCGGGGCCCACAGATACGCAGTATTTT
TRBD1	TRBV25-1	14	NA	TRBJ1-5	CASSDQQGAQPQHF	TGTGCCAGCAGTGATCAACAGGGGGCTCAGCCCCAGCATTTT
NA	TRBV10-3	12	NA	TRBJ1-5	CAISESPGARHF	TGTGCCATCAGTGAGTCCCCGGGGGCGCGGCATTTT
NA	TRBV5-6	14	NA	TRBJ1-3	CASSYGISGNTIYF	TGTGCCAGCAGCTACGGGATCTCTGGAAACACCATATATTTT
NA	TRBV6-1	17	NA	TRBJ2-3	CASSEALRRPSTDTQYF	TGTGCCAGCAGTGAGGCCCTTCGCAGACCTAGCACAGATACGCAGTATTTT
TRBD2	TRBV7-9	16	NA	TRBJ2-7	CASSAPGLAGATEQYF	TGTGCCAGCAGCGCGCCGGGACTAGCGGGAGCTACCGAGCAGTACTTC
NA	TRBV5-6	13	NA	TRBJ2-7	CASSFPGRDEQYF	TGTGCCAGCAGCTTCCCGGGGCGCGACGAGCAGTACTTC
NA	TRBV10-1	15	NA	TRBJ2-7	CASSPSVAIPYEQYF	TGCGCCAGCAGTCCATCCGTTGCGATACCCTACGAGCAGTACTTC
TRBD2	TRBV28	13	once	TRBJ2-7	CASEASGSYEQYF	TGTGCCAGCGAGGCTAGCGGGAGCTACGAGCAGTACTTC
NA	TRBV27	14	NA	TRBJ2-6	CASSHYSGANVLTF	TGTGCCAGCAGTCATTACTCTGGGGCCAACGTCCTGACTTTC
TRBD1	TRBV5-1	15	NA	TRBJ2-5	CASSHRQGGAETQYF	TGCGCCAGCAGCCATCGACAGGGGGGAGCAGAGACCCAGTACTTC
NA	TRBV28	13	NA	TRBJ1-1	CASSSPSNTEAFF	TGTGCCAGCAGCAGCCCTTCGAACACTGAAGCTTTCTTT
NA	TRBV7-3	15	NA	TRBJ2-1	CASSPPGGVYNEQFF	TGTGCCAGCAGCCCCCCCGGGGGAGTTTACAATGAGCAGTTCTTC
NA	TRBV2	13	NA	TRBJ2-7	CASRDPQGIEQYF	TGTGCCAGCAGAGACCCCCAGGGAATCGAGCAGTACTTC
NA	TRBV7-9	14	NA	TRBJ2-3	CASSLGTRLDTQYF	TGTGCCAGCAGCTTAGGGACCAGGCTTGATACGCAGTATTTT
TRBD1	TRBV2	14	NA	TRBJ1-5	CASSRDRDNQPQHF	TGTGCCAGCAGTAGGGACAGGGACAATCAGCCCCAGCATTTT
TRBD2	TRBV5-5	16	NA	TRBJ2-7	CASSSSSGRITYEQYF	TGTGCCAGCAGCTCGTCTAGCGGGAGGATCACCTACGAGCAGTACTTC
NA	TRBV28	17	NA	TRBJ2-1	CASSFGVVQGWAYEQFF	TGTGCCAGCAGTTTCGGTGTAGTACAAGGTTGGGCGTATGAGCAGTTCTTC
NA	TRBV5-1	16	NA	TRBJ1-1	CASSLSGGGWYTEAFF	TGCGCCAGCAGCTTATCCGGGGGAGGATGGTACACTGAAGCTTTCTTT
NA	TRBV28	17	once	TRBJ2-5	CASSLYWGADPQETQYF	TGTGCCAGCAGTTTATATTGGGGGGCAGACCCTCAAGAGACCCAGTACTTC
TRBD1	TRBV5-5	16	NA	TRBJ1-5	CASSLTTGVSNQPQHF	TGTGCCAGCAGCTTGACGACAGGGGTTAGCAATCAGCCCCAGCATTTT
TRBD2	TRBV14	18	NA	TRBJ2-3	CASSQDLTSGISTDTQYF	TGTGCCAGCAGCCAAGATCTTACTAGCGGGATTAGCACAGATACGCAGTATTTT